The source of this TCR beta chain is a study of CD4 T cells in lung cancer. About the research overall: Tumor and non-adjacent lung came from curative-intent resections for stage I-III non-small cell lung cancer. Donors, mostly former smokers, were 60 to 69 at blood donation.

Measured with immunoSEQ multiplex PCR; TCRdb has only the in-frame clones, and not every one. The sample includes around 11,000 clones, roughly three fifths seen only once; the top ten take less than 20%. Trimming took 3 bases from V and 5 from J, leaving 16 bases between them. Germline CDR1 reads SNHLY; CDR2 reads FYNNEI. The CDR3 extends over 15 amino acids. From the same resection, lung tissue at least 3 cm from the malignant lesion was taken. The chain couples TRBV2 to TRBJ1-1, with D unclear. The sequencing input was normal lung tissue taken away from the tumor. The source is a man in his fifties or sixties with non-small cell lung cancer. CDR3 bases: TGTGCCAGCAGTGATAGTGAGGAGGGCGAAACTGAAGCTTTCTTT. This encodes CASSDSEEGETEAFF.